A single sample is the source of the 28 T cell receptor beta chains below, sequenced in a study of spatial heterogeneity in lung cancer. Findings of the study overall: Counts of expanded intratumoral alpha and beta TCRs tracked tumor mutation counts.

TCRdb processed the 5' RACE reads anew with MiXCR; each CDR3 protein has one entry. This table holds 5,000 to 8,000 distinct CDR3 sequences, roughly 6.7% found once. This sample's time point: sample taken at primary tumor resection. No cognate antigen is known for these TCRs. The specimen comprised lung tumor tissue, sampled at surgery. Every receptor here comes from a male donor with early-stage non-small cell lung cancer.

This clonotype was seen a handful of times. V is TRBV7-2 and J is TRBJ2-3; TRBD1 aligns across 10 bases. The CDR3 covers 16 residues. Germline V gives CDR1 SGHTA, CDR2 FQGNSA. The trim removed 2 bases at V and 2 bases at J, leaving 4 bases unmatched. CDR3: CASSLRGQGHTDTQYF. As DNA, the CDR3 is TGTGCCAGCAGCTTAAGGGGACAGGGGCACACAGATACGCAGTATTTT.

This clonotype is judged medium-sized (0.01 to 0.1%). The chain couples TRBV2 to TRBJ1-5; D call uncertain. There are 15 residues in the CDR3. The germline CDR1 and CDR2 sequences are SNHLY and FYNNEI. V was pared by 6 bases and J by 5 bases, with 17 bases between. In DNA form, the CDR3 reads TGTGCCAGCAGCCCCACATCCGGGAACCATCAGCCCCAGCATTTT. The encoded protein is CASSPTSGNHQPQHF.

This clonotype was found many times. The CDR3: CASSVGGSLGEQYF. In DNA form, the CDR3 reads TGTGCCAGCAGCGTAGGTGGGTCCCTCGGCGAGCAGTACTTC. The V gene is TRBV9, the J gene TRBJ2-7; D gene unclear. Germline lookup yields CDR1 SGDLS and CDR2 YYNGEE. V gave up 0 bases and J gave up 6 bases, with 13 bases separating them. CDR3 length: 14 residues.

In its sample, this clonotype is medium-sized (0.01 to 0.1%). The genes are TRBV2 and TRBJ1-2, with D tentatively TRBD1 (5 bases). Trimming took 5 bases from V and 4 from J, leaving 14 bases between them. CDR3 size: 14 residues. Per the germline V gene, CDR1 is SNHLY and CDR2 is FYNNEI. CDR3 residues: CASSTGYLSYGYTF. The CDR3 coding sequence is TGTGCCAGCAGTACAGGCTATTTAAGCTATGGCTACACCTTC.

This clonotype occurred a few times. The J gene is TRBJ2-3, the V gene TRBV14; the D gene is possibly TRBD2 (6 bases). The CDR3 is 13 amino acids. V was trimmed by 3 bases and J by 5 bases, leaving 9 bases between them. Germline V gene lookup returns CDR1 SGHDN and CDR2 FVKESK. DNA for the CDR3: TGTGCCAGCAGCCAGAATAGCGGAGATACGCAGTATTTT. This translates into CASSQNSGDTQYF.

This clonotype was seen at least ten times. The V call is TRBV7-9, the J call TRBJ1-2, with 7 positions matching TRBD1. The germline V gene encodes CDR1 SEHNR and CDR2 FQNEAQ (reference sequence). The CDR3 runs 13 residues. V lost 0 bases, J lost 6 bases, and 1 base stayed unmatched. The CDR3 sequence is CASSLAGGHGYTF. In nucleotides, the CDR3 is TGTGCCAGCAGCTTAGCAGGGGGCCATGGCTACACCTTC.

This clonotype was recorded a few times. V usage is TRBV5-5 and J usage is TRBJ1-2; D call uncertain. CDR1 is SGHKS, CDR2 YYEKEE, per germline (reference sequence). CDR3 length: 14 amino acids. V dropped 4 bases and J dropped 7 bases, with 17 bases sitting between them. CDR3 sequence (DNA): TGTGCCAGCAGCCCGGCCCCTACCCAATTTGGCTACACCTTC. Its translation is CASSPAPTQFGYTF. Variable domain in full (rest from reference TRBV5-5 and TRBJ1-2): DAGVTQSPTHLIKTRGQQVTLRCSPISGHKSVSWYQQVLGQGPQFIFQYYEKEERGRGNFPDRFSARQFPNYSSELNVNALLLGDSALYLCASSPAPTQFGYTFGSGTRLTVV.

By its share, this clonotype is medium-sized. This sequence joins TRBV28 and TRBJ1-5; D gene ambiguous. The V end lost 7 bases, the J end lost 6 bases, and 10 bases lay between the germline ends. The CDR3 has 12 amino acids. Germline V gene data show CDR1 as MDHEN and CDR2 as SYDVKM. CDR3 in DNA: TGTGCCAGCAAGGGTGGTTCTCAGCCCCAGCATTTT. Amino acids: CASKGGSQPQHF. The full variable domain, with the rest looked up from reference TRBV28 and TRBJ1-5, is DVKVTQSSRYLVKRTGEKVFLECVQDMDHENMFWYRQDPGLGLRLIYFSYDVKMKEKGDIPEGYSVSREKKERFSLILESASTNQTSMYLCASKGGSQPQHFGDGTRLSIL.

By frequency in the sample, this clonotype is medium-sized. The rearrangement links TRBV12-3 or TRBV12-4 to TRBJ1-3; no reliable D call. V dropped 2 bases and J dropped 2 bases, with 10 bases sitting between them. The CDR3 covers 15 residues. CDR3 bases: TGTGCCAGCAGTTTATCTGGGCTGGCTGGAAACACCATATATTTT. Translating it yields CASSLSGLAGNTIYF.

A few counts support this clonotype. V gene TRBV9 combines with J gene TRBJ2-3; 14 bases fit TRBD2. J was trimmed by 5 bases and V by 3 bases; bases with no gene match: 8. The germline CDR1 and CDR2 sequences are SGDLS and YYNGEE. This CDR3 has 17 residues. The CDR3 DNA sequence: TGTGCCAGCAGCGCGGGACTAGCGGGAGAAAGGGTAGATACGCAGTATTTT. It codes for CASSAGLAGERVDTQYF. Complete variable domain (other parts from reference TRBV9 and TRBJ2-3): DSGVTQTPKHLITATGQRVTLRCSPRSGDLSVYWYQQSLDQGLQFLIQYYNGEERAKGNILERFSAQQFPDLHSELNLSSLELGDSALYFCASSAGLAGERVDTQYFGPGTRLTVL.

This clonotype is labeled medium-sized. The chain joins TRBV12-3 or TRBV12-4 to TRBJ2-5, with TRBD2 matching 11 bases. The CDR3 is 18 amino acids. V shed 5 bases and J 5 bases; nucleotides not matched to a gene: 16. CDR3 in amino acids: CASSPRSVLAGAGETQYF. CDR3 bases: TGTGCCAGCAGTCCCAGATCAGTACTAGCGGGGGCAGGGGAGACCCAGTACTTC.

This clonotype ranks as medium-sized. This chain connects TRBV9 to TRBJ2-5, with a weak D call TRBD2 (7 bases). Per germline, CDR1 SGDLS and CDR2 YYNGEE. The V gene lost 6 bases and the J gene lost 7 bases, with 19 bases spanning the gap. The CDR3 totals 14 residues. For the CDR3, the DNA is TGTGCCAGCACCCCAGATGCAGGGGAGGGGACCCAGTACTTC. As protein: CASTPDAGEGTQYF.

This sequence joins TRBV4-1 and TRBJ1-4; perhaps TRBD1 as D (5 bases). The V gene lost 1 base and the J gene lost 1 base, with 10 bases spanning the gap. This CDR3 spans 16 amino acids. Per the germline V gene, CDR1 is MGHRA and CDR2 is YSYEKL. The CDR3 protein is CASSQGGGRTNEKLFF. DNA for the CDR3: TGCGCCAGCAGCCAAGGTGGGGGACGAACTAATGAAAAACTGTTTTTT.

By proportion, this clonotype is medium-sized. This sequence joins TRBV10-3 and TRBJ2-3, with TRBD1 matching over 7 bases. V shed 7 bases and J 2 bases; nucleotides not matched to a gene: 9. This CDR3 comprises 15 residues. Germline values: CDR1 ENHRY, CDR2 SYGVKD. The CDR3 nucleotides are TGTGCCATCACCGAAGGACAGGCCCACACAGATACGCAGTATTTT. Translated: CAITEGQAHTDTQYF.

By share, this clonotype ranks as medium-sized. The chain carries TRBV7-8 and TRBJ2-5, with 8 bases matching TRBD1. CDR3 length equals 15 residues. Losses at the gene ends were 2 bases for V and 4 bases for J; bases not matched to a gene: 6. Germline CDR1 and CDR2: SGHVS and FQNEAQ. As DNA, the CDR3 is TGTGCCAGCAGCTTACGCAGGGGGCTTGGAGAGACCCAGTACTTC. Its protein is CASSLRRGLGETQYF.

V and J are TRBV5-6 and TRBJ1-1, with 7 bases aligning to TRBD1. Trimming removed 1 base from V and 5 bases from J; junction bases left unmatched: 5. Germline lookup yields CDR1 SGHDT and CDR2 YYEEEE. This CDR3 contains 14 residues. The CDR3, as DNA: TGTGCCAGCAGCTTGAACAGGGGCGGTACTGAAGCTTTCTTT. Protein sequence: CASSLNRGGTEAFF.

This clonotype occurred many times. This chain uses TRBV18 with TRBJ2-6, with D perhaps matching TRBD1 (6 bases). The CDR3 has 17 amino acids. The germline V gene encodes CDR1 KGHSH and CDR2 LQKENI. The ends were cut back, 2 bases at V and 2 bases at J, with 13 bases in the middle. The CDR3 sequence is CASSPTGTLAGANVLTF. The CDR3, as DNA: TGTGCCAGCTCACCAACCGGGACACTTGCTGGGGCCAACGTCCTGACTTTC.

Within the sample, this clonotype is medium-sized. V is TRBV28 and J is TRBJ2-7; TRBD2 matches at 11 bases. The CDR3 is made up of 17 amino acids. The trim removed 4 bases at V and 6 bases at J, leaving 14 bases unmatched. The germline V gene encodes CDR1 MDHEN and CDR2 SYDVKM. Here the CDR3 DNA reads TGTGCCAGCAGTTCCTTAGCGGGGGGGCCATCGGATACCGAGCAGTACTTC. It codes for CASSSLAGGPSDTEQYF.

This clonotype was picked up many times. The V call is TRBV4-3, the J call TRBJ1-4, with 7 nucleotides matching TRBD1. The CDR3 has 15 amino acids. CDR1 is LGHNA, CDR2 YSLEER, per germline. J lost 8 bases, V lost 0 bases, and 6 bases had no gene match. The DNA for the CDR3 is TGCGCCAGCAGCCAAGATCGAGGGGGCTGGGAAAAACTGTTTTTT. This codes for CASSQDRGGWEKLFF.

This clonotype occurred many times. This rearrangement joins TRBV5-6 to TRBJ2-1; TRBD2 agrees at 11 bases. The V gene's germline CDR1 is SGHDT and CDR2 YYEEEE. This CDR3 is built from 15 residues. Trimming took 2 bases from V and 6 from J; bases not matched to a gene: 4. CDR3 coding DNA: TGTGCCAGCAGCTTTCGCACTAGCGGGAGCAATGAGCAGTTCTTC. Its protein product is CASSFRTSGSNEQFF. Variable domain in full (rest from reference TRBV5-6 and TRBJ2-1): DAGVTQSPTHLIKTRGQQVTLRCSPKSGHDTVSWYQQALGQGPQFIFQYYEEEERQRGNFPDRFSGHQFPNYSSELNVNALLLGDSALYLCASSFRTSGSNEQFFGPGTRLTVL.

At least ten counts were recorded for this clonotype. The chain carries TRBV4-2 and TRBJ2-3, with D unclear. The CDR3 consists of 11 residues. V was shortened by 4 bases and J by 6 bases, with 5 bases between the two germline ends. Germline V gene sequence: CDR1 LGHNA, CDR2 YNFKEQ. In DNA, the CDR3 is TGTGCCAGCAGCCGAATGGATACGCAGTATTTT. Translating gives CASSRMDTQYF.

This clonotype has ten or more counts. This rearrangement joins TRBV30 to TRBJ1-1, with 9 bases identical to TRBD1. The CDR3 spans 15 residues. Germline assignment: CDR1 GTSNPN and CDR2 SVGIG (reference sequence). V lost 3 bases, J lost 6 bases, and 11 bases stayed unmatched. The CDR3 coding sequence is TGTGCCTGGAGCGTACCGGACAGGGGAAGATCTGAAGCTTTCTTT. Its protein is CAWSVPDRGRSEAFF.

In its sample, this clonotype is medium-sized. This rearrangement joins TRBV6-5 to TRBJ2-3; 9 positions match TRBD1. The CDR3 runs to 15 residues. Per germline, CDR1 MNHEY and CDR2 SVGAGI. The V and J ends lost 7 bases and 0 bases, in that order; junction bases with no gene match: 5. CDR3 region: CASNRDRASTDTQYF. The CDR3, as DNA: TGTGCCAGCAATCGGGACAGGGCTAGCACAGATACGCAGTATTTT.

The sample holds many counts of this clonotype. The chain has TRBV11-2 and TRBJ2-3, with D tentatively TRBD1 or TRBD2 (5 bases each). This CDR3 spans 20 amino acids. Trimming stripped 2 bases from V and 4 bases from J, with 28 bases between. From germline, CDR1 is SGHAT and CDR2 FQNNGV. CDR3 loop: CASSLIHSPGPKRRADTQYF. CDR3 coding DNA: TGTGCCAGCAGCTTAATTCACTCCCCGGGACCCAAAAGACGCGCAGATACGCAGTATTTT.

This clonotype counts as medium-sized. This chain uses TRBV14 with TRBJ2-1; TRBD2 matches at 15 bases. Germline CDR1 is SGHDN and CDR2 is FVKESK. Losses at the gene ends were 6 bases for V and 2 bases for J; bases not matched to a gene: 5. CDR3 length: 17 amino acids. The CDR3 protein is CASRGTSGRPPYNEQFF. For the CDR3, the DNA is TGTGCCAGCAGGGGGACTAGCGGGAGGCCCCCCTACAATGAGCAGTTCTTC.

Judged by abundance, this clonotype is medium-sized. The rearrangement joins TRBV30 to TRBJ1-5, with a possible D match to TRBD1 (5 bases). The germline CDR1 and CDR2 sequences are GTSNPN and SVGIG (reference sequence). The V and J ends lost 2 bases and 6 bases respectively, with 11 bases between them. The CDR3 is 13 residues long. CDR3: CAWSRRGVQPQHF. CDR3 sequence (DNA): TGTGCCTGGAGTCGGCGGGGGGTTCAGCCCCAGCATTTT.

This clonotype was recorded many times. The rearrangement links TRBV7-2 to TRBJ2-3, with D possibly being TRBD1 (7 bases). The length of the CDR3 is 13 residues. The V end was cut by 9 bases, the J end by 3 bases, with 13 bases between. Germline V gene lookup returns CDR1 SGHTA and CDR2 FQGNSA. CDR3 sequence (DNA): TGTGCCAGTCAGACAGGGAGGACAGATACGCAGTATTTT. This gives the protein CASQTGRTDTQYF.

This clonotype has a count of ten or more. The chain links TRBV14 to TRBJ2-1; TRBD2 matches at 7 bases. V gave up 1 base and J gave up 6 bases; unmatched junction bases: 12. Looked up from germline, CDR1 is SGHDN and CDR2 is FVKESK. This CDR3 has 17 residues. CDR3 amino acids: CASSQARTRTFTNEQFF. CDR3 sequence (DNA): TGTGCCAGCAGCCAAGCTCGGACTAGGACGTTTACCAATGAGCAGTTCTTC.